The 3 T cell receptor beta chains given below trace back to one sample, sequenced in a study of T-cell reconstitution after alpha-beta-depleted transplantation in children. Researchers prepared the TCRbeta library using unique molecular identifiers, the study reports. TCRdb recomputed calls from the PCR reads with MiXCR, one row per CDR3 protein. The sample holds some 300,000 distinct CDR3 sequences, around 9.1% seen once. The starting material was PBMCs, obtained before TCRalphabeta/CD19-depleted stem cell transplant. The receptors stem from a boy less than two years old with acute myeloid leukemia, due to receive a stem cell transplant.

The V gene is TRBV2, the J gene TRBJ2-1; 9 nucleotides match TRBD2. The CDR3 is made up of 14 amino acids. Germline V CDR1 and CDR2: SNHLY, FYNNEI. V shed 9 bases and J 2 bases; nucleotides not matched to a gene: 5. CDR3: CARTSGGTYNEQFF. The CDR3 coding sequence is TGTGCCAGGACCAGCGGGGGGACCTACAATGAGCAGTTCTTC.

This clonotype was detected many times. The V call is TRBV7-2, the J call TRBJ2-5; no reliable D call. This CDR3 has 14 amino acids. The germline CDR1 and CDR2 sequences are SGHTA and FQGNSA. The ends were cut back, 2 bases at V and 0 bases at J, with 7 bases in the middle. The CDR3 is CASSLRSNQETQYF. CDR3 nucleotide sequence: TGTGCCAGCAGCTTAAGGTCTAACCAAGAGACCCAGTACTTC.

This clonotype was seen at least ten times. J is TRBJ2-3 and V is TRBV7-2; D not resolved. Looked up from germline, CDR1 is SGHTA and CDR2 is FQGNSA. The CDR3 consists of 15 residues. V shed 1 base and J shed 1 base, with 9 bases lying between them. CDR3 amino acids: CASSLVPAGTDTQYF. CDR3 bases: TGTGCCAGCAGCTTAGTTCCAGCCGGCACAGATACGCAGTATTTT.